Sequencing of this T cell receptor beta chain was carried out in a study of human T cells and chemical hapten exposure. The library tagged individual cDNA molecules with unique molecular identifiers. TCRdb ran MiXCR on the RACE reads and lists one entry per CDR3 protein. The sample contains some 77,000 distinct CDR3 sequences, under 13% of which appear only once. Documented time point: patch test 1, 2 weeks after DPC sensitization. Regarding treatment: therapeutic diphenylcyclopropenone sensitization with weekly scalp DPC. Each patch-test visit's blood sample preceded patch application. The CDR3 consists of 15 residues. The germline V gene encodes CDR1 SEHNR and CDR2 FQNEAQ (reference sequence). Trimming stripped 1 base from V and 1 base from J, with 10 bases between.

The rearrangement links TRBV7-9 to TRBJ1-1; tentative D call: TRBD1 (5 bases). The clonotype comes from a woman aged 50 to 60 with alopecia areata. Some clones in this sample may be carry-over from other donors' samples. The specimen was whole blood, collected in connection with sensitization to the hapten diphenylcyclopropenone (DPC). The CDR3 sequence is CASSLERGRNTEAFF. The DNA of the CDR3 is TGTGCCAGCAGCTTAGAAAGGGGTCGGAACACTGAAGCTTTCTTT.